This TCR beta chain was found in a study of control samples from healthy donors and cancer patients. Assay: immunoSEQ multiplex PCR; the TCRdb copy retains only in-frame clones and omits some. Here the sample spans 150,000 to 200,000 clones, about nine tenths being singletons. The V end lost 2 bases, the J end lost 0 bases, and 7 bases lay between the germline ends. The CDR3 is 15 residues long. Sequenced material: blood. The sequence came from a woman aged 30 to 39 in good health. This sequence joins TRBV23-1 and TRBJ1-4, with D perhaps TRBD1 (5 bases). TRBV23-1 is flagged as an ORF with uncertain function. Written as DNA, the CDR3 is TGCGCCAGCAGTCAACGGACAACAACTAATGAAAAACTGTTTTTT. Translation gives CASSQRTTTNEKLFF.